This is a list of T cell receptor beta chains from one sample in a study of graft-versus-host responses after intestinal transplantation. Their recognized antigens are unknown. Assay: immunoSEQ multiplex PCR; the TCRdb copy retains only in-frame clones and omits some. The table includes tens of thousands of clones, roughly nine tenths detected once. This material consisted of unstimulated CD4+ T cells sorted from spleen or lymph node cells, taken before intestinal transplant. Receptor source: a human donor who received an intestinal transplant. Each CDR3 is given with its conserved first and last residue. A D gene is named only where the DNA matches it firmly. Only some rows state a clone size, as once, few, many or a class for expanded clones.

j_call d_call clone_size v_call cdr3_nt cdr3_aa
TRBJ2-1 TRBD2 . TRBV15 TGTGCCACCAGCCTTCGACTAGCGTCCTACAATGAGCAGTTCTTC CATSLRLASYNEQFF
TRBJ1-2 . . TRBV27 TGTGCCAGCGCCTCGGCAGGGGTGGGCTACACCTTC CASASAGVGYTF
TRBJ2-3 . . TRBV9 TGTGCCAGCAGCAGCTGCACAGATACGCAGTATTTT CASSSCTDTQYF
TRBJ1-5 TRBD1 . TRBV7-2 TGTGCCAGCACACAGGGGTTTGCGAGCAATCAGCCCCAGCATTTT CASTQGFASNQPQHF
TRBJ2-1 . . TRBV5-1 TGCGCCAGCAGCCGCGGGGCCACCCCCAATGAGCAGTTCTTC CASSRGATPNEQFF
TRBJ1-2 . . TRBV5-1 TGCGCCAGCTCGTGGGGGGGCTATGGCTACACCTTC CASSWGGYGYTF
TRBJ2-7 . . TRBV6-1 TGTGCCAGCAGTGAAGCAGGAGGTCGAAGGCTTTCGGGCGAGCAGTACTTC CASSEAGGRRLSGEQYF
TRBJ1-2 . . TRBV6-5 TGTGCCAGCAGATCCACAGGTTTGGGCTATGGCTACACCTTC CASRSTGLGYGYTF
TRBJ1-3 TRBD1 . TRBV18 TGTGCCAGCTCACGAAGGGGGACAGACTCTGGAAACACCATATATTTT CASSRRGTDSGNTIYF
TRBJ2-6 . . TRBV19 TGTGCCAGTAGTATCCAGGGGGGCTCTGGGGCCAACGTCCTGACTTTC CASSIQGGSGANVLTF
TRBJ2-7 . . TRBV21-1 TGTGCCAGCAGCAACCCGGGACATTGGGACCCAAATCGGCAGTACTTC CASSNPGHWDPNRQYF
TRBJ1-1 . . TRBV7-6 TGTGCCAGCGTTAAGAACACTGAAGCTTTCTTT CASVKNTEAFF
TRBJ1-5 . . TRBV12-5 TGTGCTAGTGCCTTACATCCGGACACCCGAAACAATCAGCCCCAGCATTTT CASALHPDTRNNQPQHF
TRBJ2-7 . . TRBV5-1 TGCGCCAGCGGAGCTTCGGACGAGCAGTACTTC CASGASDEQYF
TRBJ1-2 . . TRBV7-8 TGTGCCAGCAGCCACAAGTCAGGGGCGTATGGCTACACCTTC CASSHKSGAYGYTF
TRBJ1-2 TRBD1 few TRBV6-5 TGTGCCAGCAGTTGGCAGGGGGCTTCGTATGGCTACACCTTC CASSWQGASYGYTF
TRBJ2-7 . . TRBV18 TGTGCCAGCTCATCCGGGCGGGCCACCTACGAGCAGTACTTC CASSSGRATYEQYF
TRBJ2-7 TRBD1 . TRBV9 TGTGCCAGCAGCCCGTCGGCGGGACAGGGATACTACGAGCAGTACTTC CASSPSAGQGYYEQYF
TRBJ1-1 . once TRBV5-1 TGCGCCAGCAGCTTTTCGGGGCGGGATTCCACTGAAGCTTTCTTT CASSFSGRDSTEAFF
TRBJ1-1 . . TRBV2 TGTGCCAGCAGTGATGTAGAATACACTGAAGCTTTCTTT CASSDVEYTEAFF
TRBJ1-4 . . TRBV5-6 TGTGCCAGCAGCCTGCAGGGGCGCGATGAAAAACTGTTTTTT CASSLQGRDEKLFF
TRBJ1-5 . . TRBV19 TGTGCCAGTAGGGACGACAGGATCAATCAGCCCCAGCATTTT CASRDDRINQPQHF
TRBJ2-3 TRBD2 . TRBV19 TGTGCCAGTAGTACACTAGCGGGGGGGGAGGATACGCAGTATTTT CASSTLAGGEDTQYF
TRBJ2-1 TRBD2 . TRBV5-4 TGTGCCAGCAGCCCAGTAGCGGGGGCCCTGAATGAGCAGTTCTTC CASSPVAGALNEQFF
TRBJ2-7 . few TRBV13 TGTGCCAGCAGCTTAGGGGGCCCTGGATACGAGCAGTACTTC CASSLGGPGYEQYF
TRBJ1-1 . . TRBV9 TGTGCCAGCAGCGGACAACAGGCAATGAACACTGAAGCTTTCTTT CASSGQQAMNTEAFF
TRBJ2-7 TRBD2 . TRBV5-1 TGCGCCAGCAGCTTGGGGACTAGCAGGTACGAGCAGTACTTC CASSLGTSRYEQYF
TRBJ1-3 TRBD1 . TRBV14 TGCCTGAGGGGGCGTAGGGACACCATATATTTT CLRGRRDTIYF
TRBJ2-7 TRBD2 . TRBV5-6 TGTGCCAGCAGCACGACTAGCGGGGGTCTCTACGAGCAGTACTTC CASSTTSGGLYEQYF
TRBJ1-1 . . TRBV10-3 TGTGCCGCATCCTCTGACAGGACCAACACTGAAGCTTTCTTT CAASSDRTNTEAFF
TRBJ2-1 TRBD2 . TRBV19 TGTGCCAGTAGTATCGTCGGGAGGAATGAGCAGTTCTTC CASSIVGRNEQFF
TRBJ1-5 TRBD1 . TRBV2 TGTGCCAGCAGTGAAGGCTGGACAGGACTAGCGGGGGCCCAGCATTTT CASSEGWTGLAGAQHF
TRBJ1-4 TRBD1 . TRBV7-9 TGTGCCAGCATAGGGGACAGAACAACTAATGAAAAACTGTTTTTT CASIGDRTTNEKLFF
TRBJ1-4 TRBD1 . TRBV19 TGTGCCAGTTCGGGGTGGGAACAGGGGCCGTACAATGAAAAACTGTTTTTT CASSGWEQGPYNEKLFF
TRBJ2-7 . . TRBV19 TGTGCCAGTAGTATAGTGGGGGGCTACGAGCAGTACTTC CASSIVGGYEQYF
TRBJ1-5 . . TRBV18 TGTGCCAGCTCCAGAGACAGGAATCAGCCCCAGCATTTT CASSRDRNQPQHF
TRBJ2-5 . once TRBV7-3 TGTGCCAGCAGCTTAACAGGGGGGGGGACCCAGTACTTC CASSLTGGGTQYF
TRBJ2-1 . . TRBV5-1 TGCGCCAGCAGCCCGTCTCTCGGGTACAATGAGCAGTTCTTC CASSPSLGYNEQFF
TRBJ1-1 . . TRBV19 TGTGCCAGTAGTATAGGAGGGACAAACACTGAAGCTTTCTTT CASSIGGTNTEAFF
TRBJ2-7 . . TRBV7-9 TGTGCCAGCAGCACCGGGATCGAGCAGTACTTC CASSTGIEQYF
TRBJ1-2 TRBD1 once TRBV18 TGTGCCAGCTCCCAGGGGGCAATACCTAACTATGGCTACACCTTC CASSQGAIPNYGYTF
TRBJ2-7 TRBD2 . TRBV6-5 TGTGCCAGCACCCCGGGGGGTGGGTCCTACGAGCAGTACTTC CASTPGGGSYEQYF
TRBJ1-3 . . TRBV6-5 TGTGCCAGCAGTTACGTGGGAGGGGGAAACACCATATATTTT CASSYVGGGNTIYF
TRBJ2-7 . once TRBV6-5 TGTGCCAGCAGTTACTCGAGGCCGATACACTACGAGCAGTACTTC CASSYSRPIHYEQYF
TRBJ1-1 . . TRBV7-9 TGTGCCAGCAGGGTGTCGGACACTGAAGCTTTCTTT CASRVSDTEAFF
TRBJ1-2 . . TRBV11-2 TGTGCCAGCCGGGGGACTAACTATGGCTACACCTTC CASRGTNYGYTF
TRBJ2-1 TRBD1 . TRBV25-1 TGTGCCAGCAGTGAATACCCGGAACAGGGGTTATACAATGAGCAGTTCTTC CASSEYPEQGLYNEQFF
TRBJ2-3 TRBD1 . TRBV5-1 TGCGCCAGCAGCTTGGACCCCAACAGGGGGCTTAGGGGCACAGATACGCAGTATTTT CASSLDPNRGLRGTDTQYF
TRBJ2-1 TRBD2 . TRBV12-5 TGTGCTAGTGGTTTGCGACTAGCGGGGGCCCTCTCCTACAATGAGCAGTTCTTC CASGLRLAGALSYNEQFF